These 25 T cell receptor beta chains share one sample of origin, sequenced in a study of response to subunit inactivated influenza vaccine. One entry per CDR3 protein, called by TCRdb with MiXCR from the RT-PCR reads. The table has 500,000 or so distinct CDR3 sequences, 16% seen once; the top ten hold approximately 3%. Source: CD4+ T cells sorted from PBMCs, taken approximately 25 months after vaccination. These receptor sequences come from a man aged 50 to 69 who received an inactivated influenza vaccine.

This clonotype was counted ten times or more. This CDR3 reads CASSQDEGRETQYF. CDR3 nucleotide sequence: TGTGCCAGCAGCCAAGATGAGGGGAGGGAGACCCAGTACTTC. This chain uses TRBV4-2 with TRBJ2-5, with a possible D match to TRBD2 (6 bases). Trimming shortened V by 0 bases and J by 5 bases, and 10 bases separated the two germline ends. CDR1 is LGHNA, CDR2 YNFKEQ, per germline. The CDR3 length is 14 residues.

This clonotype was found once. The conserved final phenylalanine or tryptophan is absent from the CDR3, which likely points to a read error. This chain uses TRBV7-9 with TRBJ1-3; D remains unclear. Germline V gives CDR1 SEHNR, CDR2 FQNEAQ (reference sequence). V dropped 3 bases and J dropped 0 bases, with 9 bases sitting between them. The CDR3 runs to 15 residues. CDR3 DNA: TGTGCCAGCAGCTTGACCGGACCCTCTGGAAACACCATATATATT. Protein: CASSLTGPSGNTIYI.

The chain is built from TRBV4-2 and TRBJ1-2; TRBD1 might be the D (5 bases). V was cut by 1 base and J by 7 bases, with 16 bases left in between. The CDR3 is made up of 15 amino acids. Per the germline V gene, CDR1 is LGHNA and CDR2 is YNFKEQ. CDR3 nucleotide sequence: TGTGCCAGCAGCCAAGCCGTGGAGGGGTCGGTTGGCTACACCTTC. As protein: CASSQAVEGSVGYTF.

This clonotype was counted between two and nine times. The genes are TRBV20-1 and TRBJ2-1, with TRBD2 identical over 13 bases. V lost 5 bases to trimming and J lost 10 bases; unmatched junction nucleotides: 11. The CDR3 extends over 15 amino acids. The germline CDR1 and CDR2 sequences are DFQATT and SNEGSKA (reference sequence). The CDR3 is CSAPGTSGIRGEQFF. In DNA, the CDR3 is TGCAGTGCTCCCGGGACTAGCGGGATTAGGGGCGAGCAGTTCTTC.

This clonotype was detected only a few times. The rearrangement links TRBV11-2 to TRBJ2-2; 12 positions agree with TRBD2. Losses at the gene ends were 2 bases for V and 8 bases for J; bases not matched to a gene: 3. The germline gives CDR1 SGHAT, CDR2 FQNNGV. The CDR3 totals 15 residues. CDR3 sequence (DNA): TGTGCCAGCAGCTTACTAGCGGGGGGGCTTGGGGAGCTGTTTTTT. It translates to CASSLLAGGLGELFF.

The rearrangement links TRBV5-5 to TRBJ2-5; 11 nucleotides line up with TRBD1. V lost 2 bases and J lost 4; bases outside the gene matches: 1. This CDR3 region has 14 residues. Germline CDR1 and CDR2: SGHKS and YYEKEE (reference sequence). This CDR3 reads CASSFGTGGETQYF. CDR3 nucleotides: TGTGCCAGCAGCTTCGGGACAGGGGGAGAGACCCAGTACTTC.

There are many counts of this clonotype. The rearrangement uses TRBV4-3 and TRBJ1-1, with D perhaps TRBD1 (6 bases). The V end lost 8 bases, the J end lost 4 bases, and 11 bases lay between the germline ends. The CDR3 has 12 amino acids. Germline CDR1 and CDR2: LGHNA and YSLEER. The CDR3 DNA reads as TGCGCCAGCTCGTCGGACAGCACTGAAGCTTTCTTT. It codes for CASSSDSTEAFF.

J is TRBJ2-5 and V is TRBV7-9; 14 nucleotides match TRBD2. Unmatched junction bases numbered 4, after V lost 1 base and J lost 3 bases. Germline loops: CDR1 SEHNR, CDR2 FQNEAQ (reference sequence). CDR3 length: 17 amino acids. The CDR3 reads CASSLDPGLAGEETQYF. CDR3 bases: TGTGCCAGCAGCTTAGACCCGGGACTAGCGGGGGAAGAGACCCAGTACTTC.

This clonotype was picked up a small number of times. The chain is built from TRBV6-1 and TRBJ1-5, with D maybe TRBD1 (6 bases). CDR3 length: 15 residues. From germline, CDR1 is MNHNS and CDR2 SASEGT. Trimming pared 2 bases from V and 6 bases from J, leaving 14 bases between. In nucleotides, the CDR3 is TGTGCCAGCAGTGAAATCGGCAGGGGTGGTCAGCCCCAGCATTTT. This encodes CASSEIGRGGQPQHF.

This clonotype turned up a few times. The J gene is TRBJ2-7, the V gene TRBV7-2; D perhaps matches TRBD2 (6 bases). The V end lost 3 bases, the J end lost 3 bases, and 15 bases lay between the germline ends. The CDR3 has 15 residues. Per the germline V gene, CDR1 is SGHTA and CDR2 is FQGNSA. This CDR3 reads CASSLRDGSNYEQYF. The CDR3, as DNA: TGTGCCAGCAGCTTGCGGGACGGTTCAAACTACGAGCAGTACTTC.

This chain links TRBV19 with TRBJ2-4; D remains unclear. CDR3 size: 14 residues. From germline, CDR1 is LNHDA and CDR2 SQIVND (reference sequence). V lost 3 bases, J lost 0 bases, and 6 bases lay in between. The CDR3 DNA reads as TGTGCCAGTAGTATCCAAATAGCCAAAAACATTCAGTACTTC. Amino acids: CASSIQIAKNIQYF.

This clonotype turned up a few times. V is TRBV5-1 and J is TRBJ2-3; 7 nucleotides agree with TRBD2. Looked up from germline, CDR1 is SGHRS and CDR2 is YFSETQ. With V trimmed by 5 bases and J by 2 bases, 2 bases remained unmatched. The CDR3 consists of 13 residues. The CDR3 DNA reads TGCGCCAGCAGTTGGGACTACACAGATACGCAGTATTTT. The encoded protein is CASSWDYTDTQYF.

The chain is built from TRBV6-2 or TRBV6-3 and TRBJ2-1; 8 bases are shared with TRBD2. Trimming at V came to 4 bases and at J to 0 bases, leaving 17 bases not matched to a gene. This CDR3 contains 20 residues. Germline CDR1 and CDR2: MNHEY and SVGEGT. CDR3 bases: TGTGCCAGCAGTTCCTACAACCGACGACTAGCGCAGAGCTCCTACAATGAGCAGTTCTTC. As protein: CASSSYNRRLAQSSYNEQFF.

In regard to this clonotype: Its ends do not fully match the called genes, so a read error is possible. The chain is built from TRBV29-1 and TRBJ2-5; D perhaps matches TRBD2 (6 bases). Germline V lookup: CDR1 SQVTM, CDR2 ANQGSEA. This CDR3 has 10 amino acids. Here the CDR3 DNA reads TGCAGCGTGACACGGGAGACCAAGTACTTC. This codes for CSVTRETKYF.

This clonotype was seen only a few times. This chain connects TRBV7-2 to TRBJ2-3; 12 nucleotides agree with TRBD2. Germline V gene sequence: CDR1 SGHTA, CDR2 FQGNSA. The V gene end was trimmed by 6 bases and the J gene end by 8 bases; junction bases not matched to a gene: 9. The CDR3 runs 15 residues. The CDR3 nucleotides read TGTGCCAGCAGTTCTCTACTAGCGGGAGGAGTTACGCAGTATTTT. It translates to CASSSLLAGGVTQYF.

As regards this clonotype: Just one base apart from a much larger clone, this may be a read error. This rearrangement joins TRBV28 to TRBJ2-1; D possibly matches TRBD1 or TRBD2 (5 bases each). This CDR3 spans 15 amino acids. Per germline, CDR1 MDHEN and CDR2 SYDVKM. Trimming removed 5 bases from V and 6 bases from J, with 17 bases in between. The CDR3 coding sequence is TGTGCCAGCAGTCGAAAGGGGAGCGCAGGCAATGAGCAGTTCTTC. This translates into CASSRKGSAGNEQFF.

This clonotype was observed many times. The rearrangement joins TRBV5-1 to TRBJ2-2, with 8 bases matching TRBD1. CDR3 length: 15 residues. CDR1 is SGHRS and CDR2 is YFSETQ in the germline V gene. J lost 4 bases, V lost 2 bases, and 4 bases had no gene match. This chain's CDR3 is CASSFDRGGTGELFF. CDR3 in DNA: TGCGCCAGCAGCTTCGACAGGGGAGGCACCGGGGAGCTGTTTTTT.

The V call is TRBV29-1, the J call TRBJ1-2, with D possibly being TRBD1 (5 bases). The CDR3 is 12 residues long. The V and J ends lost 5 bases and 1 base respectively, with 8 bases between them. The V gene's germline CDR1 is SQVTM and CDR2 ANQGSEA. The CDR3 sequence is CSVLQGNYGYTF. The CDR3, as DNA: TGCAGCGTTTTGCAGGGTAACTATGGCTACACCTTC.

This clonotype turned up a few times. The chain has TRBV28 and TRBJ2-7; tentatively, D is TRBD1 (6 bases). Per germline, CDR1 MDHEN and CDR2 SYDVKM. V was clipped by 7 bases and J by 7 bases, with 11 bases between them. The CDR3 length is 11 residues. The CDR3 is CASTQGWEQYF. The CDR3 bases are TGTGCCAGCACCCAGGGGTGGGAGCAGTACTTC.

In this sample, this clonotype turned up a few times. V usage is TRBV6-1 and J usage is TRBJ2-1; TRBD2 matches at 10 bases. Germline lookup yields CDR1 MNHNS and CDR2 SASEGT. Trimming cost V 6 bases and J 6 bases; bases outside gene matches: 8. The CDR3 length is 15 residues. The DNA for the CDR3 is TGTGCCAGCAGATCGGGACTAGCGCGCCCCAATGAGCAGTTCTTC. Residues: CASRSGLARPNEQFF.

This clonotype showed up just a few times. The chain has TRBV20-1 and TRBJ1-4, with a tentative D call TRBD1 (5 bases). The CDR3 spans 13 residues. V lost 6 bases, J lost 4 bases, and 12 bases lay in between. Germline CDR1 is DFQATT and CDR2 is SNEGSKA (reference sequence). The CDR3 here is CSATDGGNEKLFF. The CDR3 nucleotides read TGCAGTGCAACGGACGGGGGTAATGAAAAACTGTTTTTT.

Only a few counts were recorded for this clonotype. In DNA form, the CDR3 reads TGCAGCGCCTCCTGGAGGGCCGGTAGCGATGAGCAGTTCTTC. It codes for CSASWRAGSDEQFF. The chain is built from TRBV29-1 and TRBJ2-1; a weak D match, TRBD2 (6 bases). Germline CDR1 SQVTM, CDR2 ANQGSEA. The CDR3 is 14 amino acids. Trimming took 7 bases from V and 8 from J, leaving 21 bases between them.

The V call is TRBV20-1, the J call TRBJ1-5; 7 bases match TRBD1. The CDR3 is made up of 13 amino acids. The germline V gene encodes CDR1 DFQATT and CDR2 SNEGSKA (reference sequence). V was clipped by 4 bases and J by 1 base; unmatched bases: 1. CDR3 sequence: CSAMTGSNQPQHF. CDR3 nucleotide sequence: TGCAGTGCTATGACAGGGAGCAATCAGCCCCAGCATTTT.

This clonotype was counted only a few times. V gene TRBV2 combines with J gene TRBJ2-2; D remains unclear. Trimming removed 2 bases at V and 3 bases at J, with 10 bases between. This CDR3 region has 15 residues. The germline V gene encodes CDR1 SNHLY and CDR2 FYNNEI. The DNA of the CDR3 is TGTGCCAGCAGTGAATCCCGGGCTTACACCGGGGAGCTGTTTTTT. It yields the protein CASSESRAYTGELFF.

This rearrangement joins TRBV5-6 to TRBJ1-6; D is uncertain. Looked up from germline, CDR1 is SGHDT and CDR2 is YYEEEE. The CDR3 contains 17 residues. The V end was cut by 4 bases, the J end by 9 bases, with 23 bases between. CDR3 sequence: CASSLPRSGEVSSPLHF. The CDR3, as DNA: TGTGCCAGCAGCCTACCACGTTCAGGTGAAGTAAGTTCACCCCTCCACTTT.